The subject of this entry is one T cell receptor beta chain. The time point denotes: patch test 1, 2 weeks after DPC sensitization. This sample's treatment: therapeutic diphenylcyclopropenone sensitization with weekly scalp DPC. MiXCR, run by TCRdb on the RACE reads, gives a single entry per CDR3 protein. The sample shows 300,000 to 450,000 distinct CDR3 sequences, approximately 5.1% of them seen only once. The entry originates in a study of human T cells and chemical hapten exposure. This receptor was identified in a woman between 50 and 59 years old with alopecia areata. Some clones in this sample may be carry-over from other donors' samples. Here the sequenced sample was whole blood, taken in connection with sensitization to the hapten diphenylcyclopropenone (DPC).

In DNA, the CDR3 is TGCAGTGCTAGAGATTGGCTCGGCCTGGTGGCAGATACGCAGTATTTT. It specifies CSARDWLGLVADTQYF. The chain couples TRBV20-1 to TRBJ2-3; D is unresolved. CDR1 and CDR2 (germline): DFQATT, SNEGSKA (reference sequence). The V and J ends lost 0 bases and 4 bases respectively, with 17 bases between them. This CDR3 is built from 16 residues.